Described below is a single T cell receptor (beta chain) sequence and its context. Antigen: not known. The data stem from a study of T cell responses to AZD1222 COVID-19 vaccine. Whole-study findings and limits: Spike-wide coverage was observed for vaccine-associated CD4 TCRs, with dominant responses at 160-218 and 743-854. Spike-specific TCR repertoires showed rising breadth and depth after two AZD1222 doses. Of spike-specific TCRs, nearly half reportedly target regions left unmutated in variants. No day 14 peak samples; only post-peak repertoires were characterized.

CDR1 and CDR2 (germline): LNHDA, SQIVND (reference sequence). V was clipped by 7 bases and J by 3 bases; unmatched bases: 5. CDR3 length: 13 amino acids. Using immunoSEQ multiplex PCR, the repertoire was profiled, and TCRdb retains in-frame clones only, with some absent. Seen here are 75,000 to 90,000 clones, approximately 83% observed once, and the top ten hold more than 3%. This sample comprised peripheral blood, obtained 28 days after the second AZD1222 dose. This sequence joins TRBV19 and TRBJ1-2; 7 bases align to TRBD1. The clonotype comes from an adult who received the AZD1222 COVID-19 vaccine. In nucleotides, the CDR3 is TGTGCCAGTAACCGGGGACAGTACTATGGCTACACCTTC. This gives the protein CASNRGQYYGYTF. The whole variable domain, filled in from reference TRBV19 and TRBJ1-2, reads DGGITQSPKYLFRKEGQNVTLSCEQNLNHDAMYWYRQDPGQGLRLIYYSQIVNDFQKGDIAEGYSVSREKKESFPLTVTSAQKNPTAFYLCASNRGQYYGYTFGSGTRLTVV.